The sample holds a few counts of the clone carrying this TCR beta chain. This sample was taken from a study of T-cell memory formation after mild COVID-19. Via MiXCR, TCRdb re-called the 5' RACE reads, giving one row per CDR3 protein. The table has some 450,000 distinct CDR3 sequences, about 20% seen once. Losses at the gene ends were 4 bases for V and 5 bases for J; bases not matched to a gene: 7. This CDR3 contains 14 residues. Germline loops: CDR1 MNHEY, CDR2 SVGAGI. Sequenced: PBMCs or a T cell subset sorted from them (not recorded which). The rearrangement links TRBV6-5 to TRBJ2-5; 7 bases align to TRBD2. This clonotype was obtained from a young man who had mild COVID-19 (a few samples of this study predate the infection). Cell type and time point are not known. The CDR3: CASSWVGGVETQYF. The CDR3 DNA follows: TGTGCCAGCAGTTGGGTGGGGGGGGTGGAGACCCAGTACTTC.